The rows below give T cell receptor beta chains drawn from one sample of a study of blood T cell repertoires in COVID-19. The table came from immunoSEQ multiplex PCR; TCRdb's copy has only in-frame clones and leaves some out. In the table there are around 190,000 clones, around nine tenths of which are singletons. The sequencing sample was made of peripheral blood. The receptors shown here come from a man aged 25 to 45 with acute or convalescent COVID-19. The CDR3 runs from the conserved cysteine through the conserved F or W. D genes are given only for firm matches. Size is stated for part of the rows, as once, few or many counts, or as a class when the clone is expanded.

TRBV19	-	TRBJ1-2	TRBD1	CASSGQGQGYTF	TGTGCCAGTAGTGGACAGGGCCAAGGCTACACCTTC
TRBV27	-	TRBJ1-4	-	CASSGHNWANEKLFF	TGTGCCAGCAGCGGACACAATTGGGCTAATGAAAAACTGTTTTTT
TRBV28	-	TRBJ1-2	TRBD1	CASSFNGRTGDGYTF	TGTGCCAGCAGTTTTAACGGAAGGACAGGGGATGGCTACACCTTC
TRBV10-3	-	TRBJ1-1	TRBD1	CAISPGQTNTEAFF	TGTGCCATCAGCCCGGGACAGACGAACACTGAAGCTTTCTTT
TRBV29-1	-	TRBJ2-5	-	CSVAYGVSPQETQYF	TGCAGCGTTGCCTACGGAGTTAGCCCCCAAGAGACCCAGTACTTC
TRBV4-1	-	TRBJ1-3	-	CASSQAWGDTIYF	TGCGCCAGCAGCCAAGCCTGGGGGGACACCATATATTTT
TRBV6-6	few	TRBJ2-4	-	CASSYSRAKNIQYF	TGTGCCAGCAGTTACTCGAGAGCCAAAAACATTCAGTACTTC
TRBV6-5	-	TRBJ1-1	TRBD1	CASSPSSAGGTEAFF	TGTGCCAGCAGTCCCTCATCGGCAGGGGGCACTGAAGCTTTCTTT
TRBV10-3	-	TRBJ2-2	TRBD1	CAISETGGNTGELFF	TGTGCCATCAGTGAGACAGGGGGGAACACCGGGGAGCTGTTTTTT
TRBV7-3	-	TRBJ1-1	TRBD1	CASSRTGTGGQEAFF	TGTGCCAGCAGCCGTACAGGGACAGGGGGTCAGGAAGCTTTCTTT
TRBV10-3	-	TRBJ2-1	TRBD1	CAISGPGTGGSDPNEQFF	TGTGCCATCAGTGGTCCCGGGACAGGGGGTTCTGATCCCAATGAGCAGTTCTTC
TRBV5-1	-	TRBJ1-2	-	CASSLAGYGYTF	TGCGCCAGCAGCTTGGCGGGGTACGGCTACACCTTC
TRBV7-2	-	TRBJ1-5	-	CASSLDRTRNQPQHF	TGTGCCAGCAGCCTCGACAGGACCCGCAATCAGCCCCAGCATTTT
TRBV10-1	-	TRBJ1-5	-	CASSVGPNQPQHF	TGCGCCAGCAGTGTTGGGCCGAATCAGCCCCAGCATTTT
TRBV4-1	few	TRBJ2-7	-	CASSQDYGGFEQYF	TGCGCCAGCAGCCAAGATTACGGCGGATTCGAGCAGTACTTC
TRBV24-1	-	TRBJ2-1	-	CATSDFSGKQFF	TGTGCCACCAGTGATTTCTCAGGCAAGCAGTTCTTC
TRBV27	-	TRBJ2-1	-	CASTAGQLLNEQFF	TGTGCCAGCACCGCGGGACAGCTCTTGAATGAGCAGTTCTTC
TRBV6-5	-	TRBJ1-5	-	CASSGLANQPQHF	TGTGCCAGCAGCGGACTGGCCAATCAGCCCCAGCATTTT
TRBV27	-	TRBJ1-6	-	CASSLTWGQSPLHF	TGTGCCAGCAGTTTAACCTGGGGGCAGTCACCCCTCCACTTT
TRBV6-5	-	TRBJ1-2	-	CASSYLQEGGYTF	TGTGCCAGCAGTTACCTCCAAGAGGGAGGCTACACCTTC
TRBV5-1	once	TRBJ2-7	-	CASSSGTLYEQYF	TGCGCCAGCAGCTCCGGGACTCTCTACGAGCAGTACTTC
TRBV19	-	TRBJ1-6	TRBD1	CASSWIPGGGSPLHF	TGTGCCAGTAGTTGGATACCAGGGGGTGGTTCACCCCTCCACTTT
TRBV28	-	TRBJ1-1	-	CASSLVGASEAFF	TGTGCCAGCAGTTTAGTGGGGGCGAGTGAAGCTTTCTTT
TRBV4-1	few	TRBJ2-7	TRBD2	CASSQSNGLVVYEQYF	TGCGCCAGCAGCCAATCCAATGGACTAGTAGTGTACGAGCAGTACTTC
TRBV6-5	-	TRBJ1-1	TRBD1	CASTQLGQGQTEAFF	TGTGCCAGCACCCAACTGGGACAGGGACAAACTGAAGCTTTCTTT
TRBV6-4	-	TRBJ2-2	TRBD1	CASSPLATGAPDTGELFF	TGTGCCAGCAGTCCCCTCGCGACAGGGGCCCCGGACACCGGGGAGCTGTTTTTT
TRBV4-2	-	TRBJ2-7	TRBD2	CASSQGSVRLAAYEQYF	TGTGCCAGCAGCCAAGGTTCCGTGAGACTAGCGGCCTACGAGCAGTACTTC
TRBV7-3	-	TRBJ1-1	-	CASSFSVNTEAFF	TGTGCCAGCAGCTTCTCAGTGAACACTGAAGCTTTCTTT
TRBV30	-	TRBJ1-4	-	CAWSVASEKLFF	TGTGCCTGGAGTGTAGCGAGCGAAAAACTGTTTTTT
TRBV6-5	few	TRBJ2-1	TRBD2	CASGARTGGGNEQFF	TGTGCCAGCGGGGCCCGGACGGGGGGAGGCAATGAGCAGTTCTTC
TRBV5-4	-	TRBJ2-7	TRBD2	CASSLSAGGFSYEQYF	TGTGCCAGCAGCTTGTCAGCGGGGGGTTTCTCCTACGAGCAGTACTTC
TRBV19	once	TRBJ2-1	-	CASSAGFYNEQFF	TGTGCCAGTAGTGCAGGGTTCTACAATGAGCAGTTCTTC
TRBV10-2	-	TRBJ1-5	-	CASTPSRNQPQHF	TGCGCCAGCACCCCATCCCGCAATCAGCCCCAGCATTTT
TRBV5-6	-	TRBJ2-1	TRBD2	CASSRPRGGDLNEQFF	TGTGCCAGCAGCCGTCCTCGGGGGGGTGACCTGAATGAGCAGTTCTTC
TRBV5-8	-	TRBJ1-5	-	CASSRQRNQPQHF	TGTGCCAGCAGCCGACAGCGCAATCAGCCCCAGCATTTT
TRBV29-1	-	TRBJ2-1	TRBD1	CSALRQGFYNEQFF	TGCAGCGCTCTTCGACAGGGGTTCTACAATGAGCAGTTCTTC
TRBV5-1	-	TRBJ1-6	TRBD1	CASSSGTGEYSPLHF	TGCGCCAGCAGCTCAGGGACAGGCGAATATTCACCCCTCCACTTT
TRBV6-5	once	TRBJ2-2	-	CASSYAGTLNTGELFF	TGTGCCAGCAGTTACGCCGGGACACTTAACACCGGGGAGCTGTTTTTT
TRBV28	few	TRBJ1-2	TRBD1	CASRSGTAYGYTF	TGTGCCAGCAGATCCGGGACAGCCTATGGCTACACCTTC
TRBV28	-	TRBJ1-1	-	CASSLYGRGNTEAFF	TGTGCCAGCAGTTTATACGGCAGGGGGAACACTGAAGCTTTCTTT
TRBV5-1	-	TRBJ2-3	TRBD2	CASSTGTSGKDTQYF	TGCGCCAGCAGCACCGGGACTAGCGGGAAAGATACGCAGTATTTT
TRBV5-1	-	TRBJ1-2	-	CASSLAPGIYGYTF	TGCGCCAGCAGCTTGGCCCCAGGGATCTATGGCTACACCTTC
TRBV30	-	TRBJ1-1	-	CAWSGGGRLNTEAFF	TGTGCCTGGAGTGGGGGGGGACGGTTGAACACTGAAGCTTTCTTT
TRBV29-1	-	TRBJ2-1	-	CSDRQVGSYNEQFF	TGCAGCGACCGACAGGTGGGCTCCTACAATGAGCAGTTCTTC
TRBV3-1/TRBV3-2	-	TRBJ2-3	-	CASSQGVGGPSTDTQYF	TGTGCCAGCAGCCAAGGGGTCGGGGGACCCAGCACAGATACGCAGTATTTT
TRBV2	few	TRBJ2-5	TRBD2	CASRGLLGGGAETQYF	TGTGCCAGCAGGGGCCTCCTTGGCGGGGGTGCGGAGACCCAGTACTTC
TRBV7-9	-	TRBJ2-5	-	CASSSTGWETQYF	TGTGCCAGCAGCTCAACAGGTTGGGAGACCCAGTACTTC
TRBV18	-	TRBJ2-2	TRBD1	CASSHTPGQGAAGELFF	TGTGCCAGCTCACATACGCCGGGACAGGGGGCGGCCGGGGAGCTGTTTTTT
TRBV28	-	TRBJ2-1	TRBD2	CASSLHGLVSYNEQFF	TGTGCCAGCAGTTTACACGGACTAGTAAGCTACAATGAGCAGTTCTTC